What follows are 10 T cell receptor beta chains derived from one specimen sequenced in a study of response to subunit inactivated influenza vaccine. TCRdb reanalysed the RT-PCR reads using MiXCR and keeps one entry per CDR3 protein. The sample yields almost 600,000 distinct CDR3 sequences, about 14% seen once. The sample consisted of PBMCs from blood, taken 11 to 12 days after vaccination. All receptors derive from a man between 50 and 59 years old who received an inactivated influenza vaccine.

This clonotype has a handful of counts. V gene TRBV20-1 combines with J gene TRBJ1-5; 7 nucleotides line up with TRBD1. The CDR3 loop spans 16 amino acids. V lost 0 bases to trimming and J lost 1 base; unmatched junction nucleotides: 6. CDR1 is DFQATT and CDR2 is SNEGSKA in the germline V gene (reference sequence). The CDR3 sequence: CSARDSGTASNQPQHF. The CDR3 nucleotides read TGCAGTGCTAGAGACTCCGGGACAGCAAGCAATCAGCCCCAGCATTTT.

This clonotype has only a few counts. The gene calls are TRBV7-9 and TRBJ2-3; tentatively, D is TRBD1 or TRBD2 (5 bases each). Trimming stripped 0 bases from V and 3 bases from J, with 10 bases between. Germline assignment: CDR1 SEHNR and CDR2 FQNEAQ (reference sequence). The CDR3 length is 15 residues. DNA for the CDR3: TGTGCCAGCAGCTTAGCGGGATGGGGGACAGATACGCAGTATTTT. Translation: CASSLAGWGTDTQYF.

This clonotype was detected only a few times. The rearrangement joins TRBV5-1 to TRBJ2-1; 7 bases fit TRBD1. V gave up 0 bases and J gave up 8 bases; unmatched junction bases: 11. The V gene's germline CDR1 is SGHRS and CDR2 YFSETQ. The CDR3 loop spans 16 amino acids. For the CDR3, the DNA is TGCGCCAGCAGCTTGGGGGGTCAGGGGGTCAGCGATGAGCAGTTCTTC. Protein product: CASSLGGQGVSDEQFF.

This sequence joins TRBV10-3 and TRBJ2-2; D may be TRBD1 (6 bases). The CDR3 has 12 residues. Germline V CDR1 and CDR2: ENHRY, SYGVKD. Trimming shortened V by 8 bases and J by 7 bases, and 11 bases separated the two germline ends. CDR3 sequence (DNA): TGTGCCATCGGCAGGGACAACGGGGAGCTGTTTTTT. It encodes CAIGRDNGELFF.

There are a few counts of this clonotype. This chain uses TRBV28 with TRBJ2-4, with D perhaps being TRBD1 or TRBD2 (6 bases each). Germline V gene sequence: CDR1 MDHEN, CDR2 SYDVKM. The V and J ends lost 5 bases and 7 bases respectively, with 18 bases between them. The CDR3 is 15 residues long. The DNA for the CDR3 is TGTGCCAGCAGTCTCGTCGGGGGCGCTAGGAACATTCAGTACTTC. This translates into CASSLVGGARNIQYF.

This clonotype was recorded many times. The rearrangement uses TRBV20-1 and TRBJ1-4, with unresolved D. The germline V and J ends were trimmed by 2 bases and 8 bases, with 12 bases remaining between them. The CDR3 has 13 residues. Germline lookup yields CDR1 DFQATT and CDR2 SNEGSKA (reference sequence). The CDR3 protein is CSARRSSKEKLFF. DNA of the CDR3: TGCAGTGCTAGACGATCCTCCAAGGAAAAACTGTTTTTT.

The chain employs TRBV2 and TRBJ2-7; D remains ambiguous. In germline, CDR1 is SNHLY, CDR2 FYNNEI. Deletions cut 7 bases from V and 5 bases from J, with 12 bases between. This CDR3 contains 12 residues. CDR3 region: CASNRFEDEQYF. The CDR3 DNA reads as TGTGCCAGCAACCGGTTTGAAGACGAGCAGTACTTC.

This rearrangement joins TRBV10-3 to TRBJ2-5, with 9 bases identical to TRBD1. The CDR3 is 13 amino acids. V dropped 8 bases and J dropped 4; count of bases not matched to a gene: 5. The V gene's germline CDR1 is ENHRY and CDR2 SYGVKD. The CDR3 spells CAIGGTGSETQYF. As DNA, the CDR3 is TGTGCCATCGGAGGGACAGGGTCAGAGACCCAGTACTTC.

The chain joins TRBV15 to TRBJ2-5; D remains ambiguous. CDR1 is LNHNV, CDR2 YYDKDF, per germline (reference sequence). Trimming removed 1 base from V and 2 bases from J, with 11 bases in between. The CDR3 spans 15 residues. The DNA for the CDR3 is TGTGCCACCAGCAGAGGAACGTGGGGACAAGAGACCCAGTACTTC. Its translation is CATSRGTWGQETQYF.

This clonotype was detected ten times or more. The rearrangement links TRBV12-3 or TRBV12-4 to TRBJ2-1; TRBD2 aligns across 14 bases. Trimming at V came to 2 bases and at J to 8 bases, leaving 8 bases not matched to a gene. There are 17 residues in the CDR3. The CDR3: CASSLWGTSGGRDEQFF. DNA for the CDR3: TGTGCCAGCAGTTTATGGGGGACTAGCGGGGGTAGGGATGAGCAGTTCTTC.